This TCR beta chain was recovered during a study of control samples from healthy donors and cancer patients. Germline CDR1 and CDR2: SQVTM and ANQGSEA. V lost 3 bases, J lost 5 bases, and 12 bases stayed unmatched. The CDR3 runs to 15 residues. Sequencing was performed with immunoSEQ multiplex PCR; in TCRdb, only in-frame clones are kept and a portion is missing. The profile shows fewer than 80,000 clones, around 91% of them singletons. This TCR was recovered from a man between 60 and 70 years old with colorectal cancer. Material for sequencing was PBMCs. V usage is TRBV29-1 and J usage is TRBJ2-5, with 7 bases fitting TRBD1. The CDR3 DNA reads TGCAGCGTTGATGGGGGACAGCCAGCAGAGGAGACCCAGTACTTC. Protein product: CSVDGGQPAEETQYF.